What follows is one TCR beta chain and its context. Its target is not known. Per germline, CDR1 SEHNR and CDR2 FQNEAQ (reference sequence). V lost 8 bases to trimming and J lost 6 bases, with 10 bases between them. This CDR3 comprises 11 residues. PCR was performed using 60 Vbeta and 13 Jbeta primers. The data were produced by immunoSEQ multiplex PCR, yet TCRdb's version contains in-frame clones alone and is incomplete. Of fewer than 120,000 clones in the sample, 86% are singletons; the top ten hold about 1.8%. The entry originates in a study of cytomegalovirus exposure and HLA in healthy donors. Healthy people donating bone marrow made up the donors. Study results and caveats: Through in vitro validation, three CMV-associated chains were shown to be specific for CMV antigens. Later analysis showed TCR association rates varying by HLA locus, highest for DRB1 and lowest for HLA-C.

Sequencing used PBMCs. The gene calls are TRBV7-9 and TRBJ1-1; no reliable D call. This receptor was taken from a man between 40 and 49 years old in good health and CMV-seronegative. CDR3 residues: CASGRGSEAFF. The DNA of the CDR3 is TGTGCCAGCGGACGAGGGTCTGAAGCTTTCTTT.